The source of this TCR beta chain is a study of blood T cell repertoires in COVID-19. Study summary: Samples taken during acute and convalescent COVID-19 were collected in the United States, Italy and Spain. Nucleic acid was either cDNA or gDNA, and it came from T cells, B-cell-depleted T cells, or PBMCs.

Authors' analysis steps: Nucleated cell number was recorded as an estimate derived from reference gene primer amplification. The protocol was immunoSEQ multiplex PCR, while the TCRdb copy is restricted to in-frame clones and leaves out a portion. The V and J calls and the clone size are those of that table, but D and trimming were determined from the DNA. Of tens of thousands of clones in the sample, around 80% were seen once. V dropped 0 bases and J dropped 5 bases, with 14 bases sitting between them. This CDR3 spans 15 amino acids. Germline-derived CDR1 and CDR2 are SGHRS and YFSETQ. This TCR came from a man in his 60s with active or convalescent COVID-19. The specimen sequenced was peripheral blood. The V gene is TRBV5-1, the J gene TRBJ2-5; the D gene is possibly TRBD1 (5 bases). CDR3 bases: TGCGCCAGCAGCTTGGCCCTGGACATCGGGGAGACCCAGTACTTC. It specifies CASSLALDIGETQYF.